This TCR beta chain appears in the sequencing data of a study of CD8+CD57+ T cells in acquired aplastic anemia. The CDR3 length is 14 residues. CDR1 is SGHTA and CDR2 is FQGNSA in the germline V gene. Using genomic DNA as the template, TCR beta VDJ and CDR3 profiling was carried out. MiXCR was run by TCRdb on the reads, yielding one entry per CDR3 protein. Counted here are around 250,000 distinct CDR3 sequences, approximately 79% occurring once; the ten biggest clones make up 40% to 55%. Points from the study as a whole: Around 29 shared CD8+ CDR3s appeared highly expressed within patients' immunodominant clones.

In regard to this clonotype: The antigen is not known. The junction departs from the called germline gene at one end, perhaps through a read error.

It was patients with CD8+CD57+ cell expansion by flow cytometry who were chosen for sequencing. Diagnosis of severe acquired aplastic anemia applied to all patients. Sampling of blood occurred while the patients had still received no therapy. The specimen sequenced was sorted CD4+, CD8+, or CD8+CD57+ T cells (not recorded which) from PBMCs. This TCR was recovered from a human donor with aplastic anemia. The chain joins TRBV7-2 to TRBJ2-3, with unresolved D. The CDR3 is CASSLDIGIGAYTF. CDR3 in DNA: TGTGCCAGCAGCCTAGATATCGGAATTGGTGCCTACACCTTT.